Following are 21 T cell receptor beta chains from one sample sequenced in a study of blood T cell repertoires in COVID-19 (dated by TCRdb to the early 2020s). The library relied on the immunoSEQ multiplex PCR assay. What TCRdb holds here is the immuneACCESS table cut down to in-frame rearrangements. Part of the clones is not present; checked against another copy, under half of the missing clones reflect an unresolved V gene, and the others are unexplained. Counted in this sample were roughly 190,000 clones; about 93% of them appeared once. Approximately 0.5% of the sample comes from the top ten. The sample comprised peripheral blood. These receptor sequences come from a man between 50 and 59 years old with acute or convalescent COVID-19.

V and J are TRBV9 and TRBJ1-3; weak D call: TRBD1 (5 bases). The CDR3 covers 14 residues. CDR1 and CDR2 (germline): SGDLS, YYNGEE. V lost 3 bases, J lost 4 bases, and 11 bases lay in between. CDR3 protein: CASSGQGLGNTIYF. CDR3 in DNA: TGTGCCAGCAGCGGGCAGGGCCTCGGAAACACCATATATTTT.

This chain uses TRBV6-5 with TRBJ1-6; tentatively, D is TRBD1 (5 bases). The CDR3 is 15 amino acids. V was trimmed by 5 bases and J by 5 bases, leaving 13 bases between them. Germline assignment: CDR1 MNHEY and CDR2 SVGAGI. This CDR3 reads CASSPDSNNNSPLHF. The DNA for the CDR3 is TGTGCCAGCAGTCCAGACAGTAACAATAATTCACCCCTCCACTTT.

The chain is built from TRBV3-1 (or the pseudogene TRBV3-2) and TRBJ1-4; TRBD1 aligns across 8 bases. Trimming took 3 bases from V and 1 from J; bases not matched to a gene: 7. The germline V gene encodes CDR1 LGHDT and CDR2 YNNKEL (reference sequence). The CDR3 covers 17 residues. CDR3 amino acids: CASSQGFDRGTNEKLFF. CDR3 nucleotide sequence: TGTGCCAGCAGCCAGGGTTTCGACAGGGGAACTAATGAAAAACTGTTTTTT.

The chain is built from TRBV6-5 and TRBJ1-2; D ambiguous. V was pared by 5 bases and J by 1 base, with 11 bases between. Looked up from germline, CDR1 is MNHEY and CDR2 is SVGAGI. CDR3 length equals 14 residues. CDR3 in amino acids: CASSRQAINYGYTF. CDR3 DNA: TGTGCCAGCAGTCGGCAGGCGATTAACTATGGCTACACCTTC.

A note on this clone: Other DNA sequences in the same sample also yield this CDR3. The J gene is TRBJ2-5, the V gene TRBV9; 7 bases match TRBD2. The CDR3 has 15 amino acids. The ends lost 0 bases at V and 1 base at J; junction bases unmatched: 3. In germline, CDR1 is SGDLS, CDR2 YYNGEE. As DNA, the CDR3 is TGTGCCAGCAGCGTAGCGGGGGGACCCCAAGAGACCCAGTACTTC. This encodes CASSVAGGPQETQYF.

This rearrangement joins TRBV7-2 to TRBJ2-5; 7 bases align to TRBD2. The CDR3 loop spans 15 amino acids. Germline V gene sequence: CDR1 SGHTA, CDR2 FQGNSA. Trimming took 1 base from V and 2 from J; bases not matched to a gene: 4. The CDR3 protein is CASSLVSGEQETQYF. The CDR3 DNA reads as TGTGCCAGCAGCTTAGTGAGCGGGGAACAAGAGACCCAGTACTTC. The whole variable domain, filled in from reference TRBV7-2 and TRBJ2-5, reads GAGVSQSPSNKVTEKGKDVELRCDPISGHTALYWYRQSLGQGLEFLIYFQGNSAPDKSGLPSDRFSAERTGGSVSTLTIQRTQQEDSAVYLCASSLVSGEQETQYFGPGTRLLVL.

V usage is TRBV5-1 and J usage is TRBJ2-1, with a tentative D call TRBD2 (7 bases). The CDR3 length is 14 residues. CDR1 is SGHRS, CDR2 YFSETQ, per germline. Trimming removed 7 bases from V and 8 bases from J, with 19 bases in between. The CDR3 DNA follows: TGCGCCAGCGGGGGCGGGGGCGGCATAGATGAGCAGTTCTTC. Its translation: CASGGGGGIDEQFF.

The chain carries TRBV6-5 and TRBJ2-3, with 7 bases identical to TRBD2. Germline CDR1 and CDR2: MNHEY and SVGAGI. The CDR3 is 16 residues long. Trimming at V came to 4 bases and at J to 4 bases, leaving 11 bases not matched to a gene. This chain's CDR3 is CASSSGLREIPDTQYF. DNA of the CDR3: TGTGCCAGCAGTTCAGGTTTGCGGGAGATTCCAGATACGCAGTATTTT.

This chain connects TRBV9 to TRBJ2-2, with TRBD2 matching 10 bases. V dropped 3 bases and J dropped 0; count of bases not matched to a gene: 11. CDR1 is SGDLS, CDR2 YYNGEE, per germline. The CDR3 covers 19 residues. CDR3: CASSDVHILAGTNTGELFF. The CDR3 nucleotides are TGTGCCAGCAGCGACGTTCACATACTAGCGGGAACGAACACCGGGGAGCTGTTTTTT.

V is TRBV5-6 and J is TRBJ1-1; D is possibly TRBD1 (5 bases). V lost 1 base and J 4 bases, leaving 8 bases between the germline ends. The germline gives CDR1 SGHDT, CDR2 YYEEEE. CDR3 length equals 13 residues. The CDR3 spells CASSLQQGTEAFF. CDR3 DNA sequence: TGTGCCAGCAGCTTGCAGCAGGGCACTGAAGCTTTCTTT. The whole variable domain, filled in from reference TRBV5-6 and TRBJ1-1, reads DAGVTQSPTHLIKTRGQQVTLRCSPKSGHDTVSWYQQALGQGPQFIFQYYEEEERQRGNFPDRFSGHQFPNYSSELNVNALLLGDSALYLCASSLQQGTEAFFGQGTRLTVV.

J is TRBJ2-6 and V is TRBV19; D is unclear. V was trimmed by 4 bases and J by 2 bases, leaving 18 bases between them. Germline values: CDR1 LNHDA, CDR2 SQIVND (reference sequence). The length of the CDR3 is 18 residues. CDR3 DNA: TGTGCCAGTAGTAGCCATATAGTAGTAGTTCCTGGGGCCAACGTCCTGACTTTC. Amino acid sequence: CASSSHIVVVPGANVLTF.

This clone was picked up a small number of times. The chain is built from TRBV5-4 and TRBJ1-1, with D possibly being TRBD1 (6 bases). V was pared by 3 bases and J by 1 base, with 13 bases between. CDR1 and CDR2 (germline): SGHNT, YYREEE (reference sequence). The CDR3 has 15 residues. The CDR3: CASSYTGSGNTEAFF. Written as DNA, the CDR3 is TGTGCCAGCAGCTACACAGGGAGCGGGAACACTGAAGCTTTCTTT.

The rearrangement uses TRBV10-3 and TRBJ1-1, with a tentative D call TRBD1 (5 bases). Trimming pared 10 bases from V and 7 bases from J, leaving 25 bases between. The CDR3 runs to 15 residues. CDR1 is ENHRY, CDR2 SYGVKD, per germline. CDR3 sequence (DNA): TGTGCCACCACTCTCCTAGGGGAGGGTGAGGGTGAAGCTTTCTTT. As protein: CATTLLGEGEGEAFF.

V usage is TRBV5-4 and J usage is TRBJ2-2, with 9 positions matching TRBD1. CDR3 length: 18 amino acids. CDR1 SGHNT and CDR2 YYREEE come from the germline V gene (reference sequence). Losses at the gene ends were 4 bases for V and 4 bases for J; bases not matched to a gene: 14. The CDR3: CASSRPGTGFGSTGELFF. DNA for the CDR3: TGTGCCAGCAGCCGTCCCGGGACAGGGTTCGGTAGCACCGGGGAGCTGTTTTTT.

This chain uses TRBV10-3 with TRBJ2-2, with D possibly TRBD2 on 7 matching bases. V was trimmed by 5 bases and J by 4 bases, leaving 17 bases between them. The CDR3 is 16 amino acids. CDR1 is ENHRY and CDR2 is SYGVKD in the germline V gene. The DNA for the CDR3 is TGTGCCATCAGTCCCTGGGGGGGCGAAGTCACCGGGGAGCTGTTTTTT. This gives the protein CAISPWGGEVTGELFF.

The chain joins TRBV5-1 to TRBJ1-2; tentatively, D is TRBD1 (6 bases). The V end lost 0 bases, the J end lost 4 bases, and 13 bases lay between the germline ends. Germline assignment: CDR1 SGHRS and CDR2 YFSETQ. The CDR3 has 15 residues. CDR3 DNA: TGCGCCAGCAGCTTGGGAGAGGGGGTGGTCTATGGCTACACCTTC. It specifies CASSLGEGVVYGYTF.

The chain couples TRBV19 to TRBJ2-2, with 8 bases aligning to TRBD1. The V gene's germline CDR1 is LNHDA and CDR2 SQIVND (reference sequence). The CDR3 is 16 amino acids. With 4 bases clipped from V and 6 bases from J, the junction kept 10 bases outside the gene matches. The CDR3 loop reads CASSKQRTGLAGELFF. The CDR3 DNA is TGTGCCAGTAGTAAACAACGGACAGGGCTAGCCGGGGAGCTGTTTTTT.

The chain has TRBV9 and TRBJ2-6; D might be TRBD1 (5 bases). V was shortened by 1 base and J by 0 bases, with 5 bases between the two germline ends. This CDR3 has 15 amino acids. Germline V gene sequence: CDR1 SGDLS, CDR2 YYNGEE. CDR3 in DNA: TGTGCCAGCAGCGTACAGGGCTCTGGGGCCAACGTCCTGACTTTC. Residues: CASSVQGSGANVLTF. Based on the CDR3 plus reference TRBV9 and TRBJ2-6, the full variable domain is DSGVTQTPKHLITATGQRVTLRCSPRSGDLSVYWYQQSLDQGLQFLIQYYNGEERAKGNILERFSAQQFPDLHSELNLSSLELGDSALYFCASSVQGSGANVLTFGAGSRLTVL.

The chain uses TRBV15 and TRBJ1-2; tentative D call: TRBD1 (5 bases). This CDR3 region has 16 residues. Per the germline V gene, CDR1 is LNHNV and CDR2 is YYDKDF (reference sequence). V lost 0 bases to trimming and J lost 0 bases, with 11 bases between them. The CDR3 loop reads CATSRDLAQANYGYTF. The CDR3 bases are TGTGCCACCAGCAGAGATTTGGCACAGGCTAACTATGGCTACACCTTC.

This clone was seen a few times. V and J are TRBV7-2 and TRBJ1-1; perhaps TRBD1 as D (5 bases). This CDR3 has 14 amino acids. Germline CDR1 reads SGHTA; CDR2 reads FQGNSA. With 5 bases removed from V and 5 bases from J, the gap between germline ends came to 15 bases. Here the CDR3 reads CASSPTATGTEAFF. In DNA, the CDR3 is TGTGCCAGCAGCCCTACCGCTACAGGAACTGAAGCTTTCTTT.

The chain links TRBV4-2 to TRBJ2-3, with D perhaps TRBD1 (5 bases). The V gene's germline CDR1 is LGHNA and CDR2 YNFKEQ. CDR3 length: 16 amino acids. V was pared by 1 base and J by 2 bases, with 13 bases between. The CDR3 here is CASSQVQQVITDTQYF. Here the CDR3 DNA reads TGTGCCAGCAGCCAAGTCCAACAGGTGATCACAGATACGCAGTATTTT.